This T cell receptor beta chain was found in a study of T cell responses to AZD1222 COVID-19 vaccine. Notes on the study in general: Spike regions recognized by vaccine-associated CD4 TCRs spanned the protein, led by 160-218 and 743-854. It should be noted that donors were predominantly white British and more often female, and clonal diversity was possibly underestimated.

Measured with immunoSEQ multiplex PCR; TCRdb has only the in-frame clones, and not every one. Here the sample spans 190,000 or so clones, 90% to 95% being singletons. V trimming: 5 bases; J trimming: 4 bases; junction bases outside the gene matches: 18. The CDR3 sequence is 19 residues long. Germline V gene sequence: CDR1 SNHLY, CDR2 FYNNEI. Comment on this clone: The antigen is unknown.

Samples with a second dose at about 4 or about 12 weeks were pooled together. This receptor was taken from an adult who received the AZD1222 COVID-19 vaccine. The source was peripheral blood, collected 28 days after the second AZD1222 dose. The V and J genes are TRBV2 and TRBJ2-5, with 11 bases that match TRBD1. CDR3 sequence: CASSSSLGQGGEKGETQYF. The DNA of the CDR3 is TGTGCCAGCAGTTCCTCTTTGGGACAGGGGGGGGAAAAAGGAGAGACCCAGTACTTC.